Below are 15 T cell receptor beta chains sequenced from a single sample in a study of T cell responses to AZD1222 COVID-19 vaccine. Generated by immunoSEQ multiplex PCR, the TCRdb table keeps only in-frame clones and is missing some. Seen here are some 150,000 clones, about 90% observed once, and the top ten hold 4.4%. Specimen: peripheral blood, collected on day 0 of MenACWY control vaccination. The receptors stem from an adult in good health.

The chain carries TRBV6-2 or TRBV6-3 and TRBJ2-7; 9 positions agree with TRBD2. Per the germline V gene, CDR1 is MNHEY and CDR2 is SVGEGT. Trimming took 6 bases from V and 2 from J; bases not matched to a gene: 8. The CDR3 is made up of 15 amino acids. CDR3 nucleotides: TGTGCCAGCAGCAAGGGGCTAGCGGGAACCTACGAGCAGTACTTC. This sequence encodes CASSKGLAGTYEQYF.

In regard to this clone: The junction departs from the called germline gene at one end, perhaps through a read error. The chain couples TRBV28 to TRBJ1-5, with D possibly TRBD1 on 5 matching bases. The length of the CDR3 is 13 residues. Germline CDR1 is MDHEN and CDR2 is SYDVKM. The CDR3 sequence: CASSFRGGQPQHF. As DNA, the CDR3 is TGTGCGAGCAGTTTTAGGGGAGGACAGCCCCAGCATTTT. Drawing the rest from reference TRBV28 and TRBJ1-5, the complete variable domain is DVKVTQSSRYLVKRTGEKVFLECVQDMDHENMFWYRQDPGLGLRLIYFSYDVKMKEKGDIPEGYSVSREKKERFSLILESASTNQTSMYLCASSFRGGQPQHFGDGTRLSIL.

V usage is TRBV29-1 and J usage is TRBJ1-1, with 7 bases lining up with TRBD1. The length of the CDR3 is 14 residues. The trim removed 6 bases at V and 4 bases at J, leaving 11 bases unmatched. Looked up from germline, CDR1 is SQVTM and CDR2 is ANQGSEA. CDR3 region: CSVHLTGTVTEAFF. CDR3 nucleotide sequence: TGCAGCGTCCATTTGACAGGGACTGTCACTGAAGCTTTCTTT. The variable domain in full, completed from reference TRBV29-1 and TRBJ1-1, reads SAVISQKPSRDICQRGTSLTIQCQVDSQVTMMFWYRQQPGQSLTLIATANQGSEATYESGFVIDKFPISRPNLTFSTLTVSNMSPEDSSIYLCSVHLTGTVTEAFFGQGTRLTVV.

The count of this clone is one. The chain is built from TRBV6-5 and TRBJ2-7, with 7 bases fitting TRBD1. The CDR3 runs 13 residues. J lost 7 bases, V lost 7 bases, and 10 bases had no gene match. CDR1 and CDR2 (germline): MNHEY, SVGAGI. The CDR3 nucleotides are TGTGCCAGCATTAAAACCTCAGGGGGTGAGCAGTACTTC. This codes for CASIKTSGGEQYF.

The gene calls are TRBV6-2 or TRBV6-3 and TRBJ2-5; D might be TRBD2 (6 bases). The V gene lost 0 bases and the J gene lost 5 bases, with 13 bases spanning the gap. CDR1 MNHEY and CDR2 SVGEGT come from the germline V gene. The CDR3 is 15 residues long. This CDR3 is CASSYSGPGGETQYF. CDR3 in DNA: TGTGCCAGCAGTTACTCAGGCCCTGGAGGGGAGACCCAGTACTTC.

Only one count was recorded for this clone. DNA of the CDR3: TGTGCCAGCAGCTTAGGCGCATGGGGGGCAATGAACACTGAAGCTTTCTTT. Translation gives CASSLGAWGAMNTEAFF. This chain uses TRBV13 with TRBJ1-1; D is possibly TRBD1 (6 bases). The germline V gene encodes CDR1 PRHDT and CDR2 FYEKMQ (reference sequence). CDR3 length: 17 amino acids. Deletions cut 0 bases from V and 0 bases from J, with 14 bases between.

The chain employs TRBV27 and TRBJ1-1; D is perhaps TRBD1 (5 bases). There are 14 residues in the CDR3. The germline V and J ends were trimmed by 4 bases and 0 bases, with 9 bases remaining between them. Germline V gene data show CDR1 as MNHEY and CDR2 as SMNVEV (reference sequence). The CDR3 coding sequence is TGTGCCAGCAGTTGGGGACGGATGAACACTGAAGCTTTCTTT. Translation: CASSWGRMNTEAFF.

The chain carries TRBV27 and TRBJ2-2; D gene uncertain. Germline V gene sequence: CDR1 MNHEY, CDR2 SMNVEV (reference sequence). Trimming removed 4 bases from V and 5 bases from J, with 8 bases in between. This CDR3 is built from 13 residues. CDR3 region: CASSYTGTGELFF. The CDR3 region has the DNA TGTGCCAGCAGTTATACCGGGACCGGGGAGCTGTTTTTT.

The rearrangement uses TRBV15 and TRBJ1-5, with D unclear. Trimming left V 1 base short and J 7 bases short, with 14 bases between. Germline V CDR1 and CDR2: LNHNV, YYDKDF (reference sequence). There are 15 residues in the CDR3. For the CDR3, the DNA is TGTGCCACCAGCAGAGGGCACAGTGGAGGGCAGCCCCAGCATTTT. It translates to CATSRGHSGGQPQHF.

V is TRBV30 and J is TRBJ1-1; the D is unclear. The V gene lost 5 bases and the J gene lost 3 bases, with 10 bases spanning the gap. This CDR3 spans 12 amino acids. The V gene's germline CDR1 is GTSNPN and CDR2 SVGIG (reference sequence). CDR3 nucleotide sequence: TGTGCCTGGCGCGACCGGGACACTGAAGCTTTCTTT. This gives the protein CAWRDRDTEAFF.

The V and J genes are TRBV7-9 and TRBJ1-2; D is ambiguous. The V end was cut by 5 bases, the J end by 8 bases, with 18 bases between. Germline V gene data show CDR1 as SEHNR and CDR2 as FQNEAQ (reference sequence). This CDR3 has 14 amino acids. CDR3 in DNA: TGTGCCAGCAGCCCAGCTACAAGGTTGCAGGGCTACACCTTC. Its translation is CASSPATRLQGYTF.

The gene calls are TRBV11-3 and TRBJ1-2; D gene unclear. V dropped 5 bases and J dropped 3 bases, with 7 bases sitting between them. This CDR3 is built from 12 residues. The V gene's germline CDR1 is SGHNT and CDR2 YENEEA. The CDR3 coding sequence is TGTGCCAGCAGCGCGGCGGACTATGGCTACACCTTC. This encodes CASSAADYGYTF.

The V call is TRBV6-2 or TRBV6-3, the J call TRBJ1-6, with TRBD1 identical over 7 bases. The germline CDR1 and CDR2 sequences are MNHEY and SVGEGT. The J segment lost 11 bases and the V segment lost 0 bases, leaving 10 bases of the junction unmatched. The CDR3 spans 16 residues. The CDR3 here is CASSYSVSGQAAPLHF. CDR3 DNA sequence: TGTGCCAGCAGTTACTCGGTCAGCGGACAGGCAGCACCCCTCCACTTT.

The gene calls are TRBV5-4 and TRBJ1-2, with D uncertain. Trimming cost V 2 bases and J 9 bases, with 11 bases left between them. This CDR3 has 12 residues. The germline gives CDR1 SGHNT, CDR2 YYREEE (reference sequence). The CDR3 nucleotides are TGTGCCAGCAGCTTCCGGGAGATGAGCTACACCTTC. As protein: CASSFREMSYTF.

This sequence joins TRBV9 and TRBJ1-1; the D gene is possibly TRBD1 (6 bases). The CDR3 totals 16 residues. V was shortened by 3 bases and J by 1 base, with 16 bases between the two germline ends. The V gene's germline CDR1 is SGDLS and CDR2 YYNGEE. This CDR3 is CASSASPGQPNTEAFF. The CDR3 region has the DNA TGTGCCAGCAGCGCGTCCCCCGGACAGCCGAACACTGAAGCTTTCTTT.